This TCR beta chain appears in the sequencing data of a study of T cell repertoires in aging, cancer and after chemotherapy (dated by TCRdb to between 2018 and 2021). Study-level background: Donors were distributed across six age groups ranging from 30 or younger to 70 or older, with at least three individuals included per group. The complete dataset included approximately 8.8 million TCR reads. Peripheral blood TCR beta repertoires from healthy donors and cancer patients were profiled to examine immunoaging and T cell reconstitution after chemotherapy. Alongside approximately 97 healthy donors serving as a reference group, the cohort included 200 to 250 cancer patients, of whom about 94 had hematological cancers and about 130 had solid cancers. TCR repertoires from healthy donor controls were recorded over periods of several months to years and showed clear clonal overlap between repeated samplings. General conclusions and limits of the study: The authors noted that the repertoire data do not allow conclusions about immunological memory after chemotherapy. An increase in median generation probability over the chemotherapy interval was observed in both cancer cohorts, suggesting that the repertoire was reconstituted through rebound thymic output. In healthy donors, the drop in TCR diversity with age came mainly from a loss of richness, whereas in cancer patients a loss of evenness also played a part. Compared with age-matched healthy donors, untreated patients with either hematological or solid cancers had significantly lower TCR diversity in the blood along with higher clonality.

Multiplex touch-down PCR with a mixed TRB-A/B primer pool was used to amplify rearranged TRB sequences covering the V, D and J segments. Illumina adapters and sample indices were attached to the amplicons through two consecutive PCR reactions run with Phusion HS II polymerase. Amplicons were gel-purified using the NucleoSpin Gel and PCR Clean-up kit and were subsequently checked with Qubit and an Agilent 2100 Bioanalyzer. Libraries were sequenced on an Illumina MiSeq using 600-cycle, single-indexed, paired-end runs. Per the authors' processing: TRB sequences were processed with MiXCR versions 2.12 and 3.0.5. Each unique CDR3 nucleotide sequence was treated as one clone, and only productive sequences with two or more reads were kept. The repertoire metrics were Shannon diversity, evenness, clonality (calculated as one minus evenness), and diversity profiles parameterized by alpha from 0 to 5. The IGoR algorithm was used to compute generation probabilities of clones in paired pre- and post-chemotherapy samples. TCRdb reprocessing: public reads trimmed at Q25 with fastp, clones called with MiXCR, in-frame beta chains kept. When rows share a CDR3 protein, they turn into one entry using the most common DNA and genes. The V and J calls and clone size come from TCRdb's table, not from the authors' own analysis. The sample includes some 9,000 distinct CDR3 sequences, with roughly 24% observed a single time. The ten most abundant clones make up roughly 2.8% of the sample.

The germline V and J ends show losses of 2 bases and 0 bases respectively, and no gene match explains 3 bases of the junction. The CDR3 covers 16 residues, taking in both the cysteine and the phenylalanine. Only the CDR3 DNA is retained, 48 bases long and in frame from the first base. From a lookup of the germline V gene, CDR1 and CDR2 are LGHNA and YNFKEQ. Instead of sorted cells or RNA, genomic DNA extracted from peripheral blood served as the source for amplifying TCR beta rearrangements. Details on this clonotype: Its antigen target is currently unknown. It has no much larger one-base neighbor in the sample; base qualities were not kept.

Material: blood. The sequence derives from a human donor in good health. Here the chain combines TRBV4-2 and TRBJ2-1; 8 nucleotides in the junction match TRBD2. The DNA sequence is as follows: TGTGCCAGCAGCCAATCGACTAGCGCCTCCTACAATGAGCAGTTCTTC. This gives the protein CASSQSTSASYNEQFF.